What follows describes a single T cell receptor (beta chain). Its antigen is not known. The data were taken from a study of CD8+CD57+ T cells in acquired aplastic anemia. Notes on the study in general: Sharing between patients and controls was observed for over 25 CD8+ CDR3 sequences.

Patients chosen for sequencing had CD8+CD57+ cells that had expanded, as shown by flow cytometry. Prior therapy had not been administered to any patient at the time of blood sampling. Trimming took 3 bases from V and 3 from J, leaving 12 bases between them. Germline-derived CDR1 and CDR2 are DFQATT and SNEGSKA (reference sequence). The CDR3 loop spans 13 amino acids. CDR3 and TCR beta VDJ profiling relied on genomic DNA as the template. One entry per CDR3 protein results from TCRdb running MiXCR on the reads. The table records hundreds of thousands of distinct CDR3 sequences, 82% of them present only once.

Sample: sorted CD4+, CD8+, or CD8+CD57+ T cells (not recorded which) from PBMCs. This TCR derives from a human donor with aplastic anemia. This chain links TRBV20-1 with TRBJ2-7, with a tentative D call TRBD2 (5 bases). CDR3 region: CSARGERIYEQYF. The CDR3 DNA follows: TGCAGTGCTAGGGGTGAGCGGATCTACGAGCAGTACTTC.